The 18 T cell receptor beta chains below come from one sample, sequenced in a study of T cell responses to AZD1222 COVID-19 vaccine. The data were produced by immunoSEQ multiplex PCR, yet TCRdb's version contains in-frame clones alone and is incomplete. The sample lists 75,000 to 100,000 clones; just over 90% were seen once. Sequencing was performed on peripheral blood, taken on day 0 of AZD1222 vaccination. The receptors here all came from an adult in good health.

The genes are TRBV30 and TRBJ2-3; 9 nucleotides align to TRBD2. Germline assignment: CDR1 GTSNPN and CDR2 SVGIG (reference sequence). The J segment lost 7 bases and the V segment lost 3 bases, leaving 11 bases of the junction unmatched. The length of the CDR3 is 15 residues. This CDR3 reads CAWRVPGLASNTQYF. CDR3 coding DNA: TGTGCCTGGAGGGTCCCGGGACTAGCTTCAAATACGCAGTATTTT.

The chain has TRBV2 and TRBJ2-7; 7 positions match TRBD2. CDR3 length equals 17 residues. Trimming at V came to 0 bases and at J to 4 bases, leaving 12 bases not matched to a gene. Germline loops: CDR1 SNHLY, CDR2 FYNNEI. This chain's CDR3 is CASSEAEGGGYFYEQYF. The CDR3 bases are TGTGCCAGCAGTGAAGCTGAGGGCGGGGGATATTTTTACGAGCAGTACTTC.

The DNA of the CDR3 is TGCAGCGCCAGACGAGGGTGGACAGATACGCAGTATTTT. Translated, it gives CSARRGWTDTQYF. This rearrangement joins TRBV29-1 to TRBJ2-3; TRBD2 is a possible D gene (5 bases). Trimming pared 7 bases from V and 3 bases from J, leaving 14 bases between. The CDR3 extends over 13 amino acids. Looked up from germline, CDR1 is SQVTM and CDR2 is ANQGSEA.

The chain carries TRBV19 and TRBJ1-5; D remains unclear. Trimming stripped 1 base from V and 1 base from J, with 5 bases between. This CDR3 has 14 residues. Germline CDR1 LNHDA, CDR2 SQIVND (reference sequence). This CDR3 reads CASSIVPSNQPQHF. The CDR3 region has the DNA TGTGCCAGTAGTATAGTACCGAGCAATCAGCCCCAGCATTTT.

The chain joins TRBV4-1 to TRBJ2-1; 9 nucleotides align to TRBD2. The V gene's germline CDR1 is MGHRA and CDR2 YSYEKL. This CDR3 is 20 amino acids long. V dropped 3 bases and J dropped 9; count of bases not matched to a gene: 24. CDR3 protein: CASSQIKRVGVQRGVGEQFF. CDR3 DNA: TGCGCCAGCAGCCAGATTAAAAGGGTGGGTGTCCAGCGGGGGGTAGGTGAGCAGTTCTTC.

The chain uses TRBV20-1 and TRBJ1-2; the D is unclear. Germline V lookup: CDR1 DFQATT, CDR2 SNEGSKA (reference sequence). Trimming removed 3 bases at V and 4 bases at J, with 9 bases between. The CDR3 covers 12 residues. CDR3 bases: TGCAGTGCTAGTGCCAGAGTCTATGGCTACACCTTC. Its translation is CSASARVYGYTF.

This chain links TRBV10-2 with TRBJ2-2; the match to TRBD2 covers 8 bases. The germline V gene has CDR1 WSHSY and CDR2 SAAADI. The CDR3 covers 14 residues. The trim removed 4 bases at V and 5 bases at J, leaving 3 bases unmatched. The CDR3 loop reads CASSGTSMTGELFF. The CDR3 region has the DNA TGCGCCAGCAGTGGGACTAGCATGACCGGGGAGCTGTTTTTT.

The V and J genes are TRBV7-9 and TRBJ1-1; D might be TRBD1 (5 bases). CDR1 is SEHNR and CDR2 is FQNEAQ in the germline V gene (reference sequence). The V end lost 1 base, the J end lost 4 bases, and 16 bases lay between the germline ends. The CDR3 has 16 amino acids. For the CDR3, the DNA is TGTGCCAGCAGCTTAGGAGGTGGCAGGGCCGGCACTGAAGCTTTCTTT. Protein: CASSLGGGRAGTEAFF.

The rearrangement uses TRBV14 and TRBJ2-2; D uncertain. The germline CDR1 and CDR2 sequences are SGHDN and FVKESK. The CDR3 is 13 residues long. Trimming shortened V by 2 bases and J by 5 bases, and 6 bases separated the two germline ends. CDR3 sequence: CASSQRRTGELFF. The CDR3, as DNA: TGTGCCAGCAGCCAAAGAAGGACCGGGGAGCTGTTTTTT.

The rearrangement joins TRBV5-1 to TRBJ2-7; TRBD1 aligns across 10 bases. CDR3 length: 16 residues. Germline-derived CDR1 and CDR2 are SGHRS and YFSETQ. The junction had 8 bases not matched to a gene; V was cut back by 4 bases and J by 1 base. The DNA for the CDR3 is TGCGCCAGCAGCGCACAGCCGGGACAGGGGTCCTACGAGCAGTACTTC. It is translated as CASSAQPGQGSYEQYF.

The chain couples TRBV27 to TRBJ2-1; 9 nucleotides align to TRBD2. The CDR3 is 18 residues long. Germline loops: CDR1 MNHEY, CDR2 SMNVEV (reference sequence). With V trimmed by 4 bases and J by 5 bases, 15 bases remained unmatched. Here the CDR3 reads CASSSPKLISGGDNEQFF. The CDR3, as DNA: TGTGCCAGCAGTTCCCCAAAGTTGATTAGCGGGGGTGACAATGAGCAGTTCTTC.

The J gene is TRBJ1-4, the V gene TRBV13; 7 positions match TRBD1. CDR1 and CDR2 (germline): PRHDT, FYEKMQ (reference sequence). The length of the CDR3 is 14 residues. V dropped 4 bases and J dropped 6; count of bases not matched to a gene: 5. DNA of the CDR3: TGTGCCAGCAGCTGGCAGGGGGGAGATGAAAAACTGTTTTTT. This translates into CASSWQGGDEKLFF.

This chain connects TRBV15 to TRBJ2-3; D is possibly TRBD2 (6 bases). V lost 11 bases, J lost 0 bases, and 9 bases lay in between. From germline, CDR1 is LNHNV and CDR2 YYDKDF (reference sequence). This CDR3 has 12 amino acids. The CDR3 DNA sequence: TGTGCCGCGGGAAGCAGCACAGATACGCAGTATTTT. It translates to CAAGSSTDTQYF.

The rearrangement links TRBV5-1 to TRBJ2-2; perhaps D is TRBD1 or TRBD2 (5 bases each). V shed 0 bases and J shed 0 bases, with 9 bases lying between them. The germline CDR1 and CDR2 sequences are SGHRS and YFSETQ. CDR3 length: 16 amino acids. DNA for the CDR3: TGCGCCAGCAGCTTGGTGCAGGGACCGAACACCGGGGAGCTGTTTTTT. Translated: CASSLVQGPNTGELFF.

CDR3 region: CASSQNPGTGAGNTIYF. The CDR3 region has the DNA TGCGCCAGCAGCCAAAATCCCGGGACAGGGGCTGGAAACACCATATATTTT. The chain uses TRBV4-1 and TRBJ1-3, with 10 bases fitting TRBD1. The length of the CDR3 is 17 residues. Germline-derived CDR1 and CDR2 are MGHRA and YSYEKL. Unmatched junction bases numbered 6, after V lost 2 bases and J lost 2 bases.

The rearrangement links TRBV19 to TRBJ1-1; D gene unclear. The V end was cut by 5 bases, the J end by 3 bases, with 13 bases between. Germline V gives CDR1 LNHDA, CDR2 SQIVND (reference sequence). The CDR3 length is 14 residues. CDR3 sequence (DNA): TGTGCCAGTAGTTTAGGCGAATGGGACACTGAAGCTTTCTTT. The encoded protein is CASSLGEWDTEAFF.

This CDR3 is CASSSVFYEQYF. The CDR3 DNA reads as TGTGCCAGCAGTTCTGTTTTTTACGAGCAGTACTTC. The chain is built from TRBV6-2 or TRBV6-3 and TRBJ2-7; unclear D gene. The CDR3 runs to 12 residues. CDR1 and CDR2 (germline): MNHEY, SVGEGT. Trimming removed 4 bases at V and 4 bases at J, with 8 bases between.

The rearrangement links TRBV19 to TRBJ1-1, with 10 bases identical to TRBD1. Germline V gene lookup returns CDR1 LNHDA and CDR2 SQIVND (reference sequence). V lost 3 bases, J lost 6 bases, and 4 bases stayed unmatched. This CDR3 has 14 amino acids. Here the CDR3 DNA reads TGTGCCAGTAGTATCCGGACAGGGGGGGCTGAAGCTTTCTTT. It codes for CASSIRTGGAEAFF.